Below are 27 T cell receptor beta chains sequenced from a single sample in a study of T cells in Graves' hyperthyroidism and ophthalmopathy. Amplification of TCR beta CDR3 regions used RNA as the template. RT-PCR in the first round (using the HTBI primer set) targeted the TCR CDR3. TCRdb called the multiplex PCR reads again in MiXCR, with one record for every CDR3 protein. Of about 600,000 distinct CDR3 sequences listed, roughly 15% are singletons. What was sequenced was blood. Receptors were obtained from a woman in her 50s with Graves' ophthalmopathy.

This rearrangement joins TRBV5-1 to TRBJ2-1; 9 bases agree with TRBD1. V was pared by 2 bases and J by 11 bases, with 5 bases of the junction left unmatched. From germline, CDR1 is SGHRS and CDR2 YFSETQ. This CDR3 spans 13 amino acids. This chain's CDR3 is CASSFQDRGKQFF. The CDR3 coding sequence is TGCGCCAGCAGCTTCCAGGACAGGGGAAAGCAGTTCTTC.

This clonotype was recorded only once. The CDR3 DNA sequence: TGTGCCACCACCGGGACAATGGACTATGGCTACACCTTC. It encodes CATTGTMDYGYTF. The V call is TRBV6-1, the J call TRBJ1-2; the D gene is possibly TRBD1 (6 bases). This CDR3 spans 13 amino acids. Germline loops: CDR1 MNHNS, CDR2 SASEGT. V was clipped by 10 bases and J by 3 bases, with 15 bases between them.

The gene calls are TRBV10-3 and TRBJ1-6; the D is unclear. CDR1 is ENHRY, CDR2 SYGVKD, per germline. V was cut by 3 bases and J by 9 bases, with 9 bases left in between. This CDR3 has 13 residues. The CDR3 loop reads CAISEKGSSPLHF. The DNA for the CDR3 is TGTGCCATCAGTGAAAAGGGTTCTTCACCCCTCCACTTT.

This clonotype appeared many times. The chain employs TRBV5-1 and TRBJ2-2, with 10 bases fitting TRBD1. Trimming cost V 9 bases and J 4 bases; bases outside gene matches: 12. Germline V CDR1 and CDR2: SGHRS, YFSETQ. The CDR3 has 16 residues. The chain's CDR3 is CATRTGTGAFTGELFF. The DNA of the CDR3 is TGCGCCACCAGGACCGGGACAGGGGCCTTCACCGGGGAGCTGTTTTTT.

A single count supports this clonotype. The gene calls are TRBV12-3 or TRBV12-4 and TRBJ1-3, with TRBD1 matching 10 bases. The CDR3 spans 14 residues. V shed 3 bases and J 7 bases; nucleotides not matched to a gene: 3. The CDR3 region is CASSLPGQGNTIYF. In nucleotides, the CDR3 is TGTGCCAGCAGTTTGCCGGGACAGGGGAACACCATATATTTT.

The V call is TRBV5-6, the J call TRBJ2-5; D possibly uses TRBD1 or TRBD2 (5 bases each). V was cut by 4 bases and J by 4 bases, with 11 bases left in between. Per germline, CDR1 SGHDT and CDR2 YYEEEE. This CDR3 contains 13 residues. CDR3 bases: TGTGCCAGCAGCGGGAGCAGGGTAGAGACCCAGTACTTC. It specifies CASSGSRVETQYF.

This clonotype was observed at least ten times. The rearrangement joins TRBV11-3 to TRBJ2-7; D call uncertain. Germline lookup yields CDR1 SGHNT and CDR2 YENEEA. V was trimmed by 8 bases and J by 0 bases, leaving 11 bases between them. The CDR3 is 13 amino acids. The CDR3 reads CASGPRHSYEQYF. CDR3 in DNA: TGTGCCAGCGGCCCGCGGCACTCCTACGAGCAGTACTTC.

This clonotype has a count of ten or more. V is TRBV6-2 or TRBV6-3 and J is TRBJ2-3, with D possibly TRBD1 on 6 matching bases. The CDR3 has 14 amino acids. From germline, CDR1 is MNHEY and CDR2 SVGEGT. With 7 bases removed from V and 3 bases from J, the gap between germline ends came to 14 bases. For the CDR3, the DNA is TGTGCCAGCACTAAGACAGGCGGTACAGATACGCAGTATTTT. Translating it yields CASTKTGGTDTQYF.

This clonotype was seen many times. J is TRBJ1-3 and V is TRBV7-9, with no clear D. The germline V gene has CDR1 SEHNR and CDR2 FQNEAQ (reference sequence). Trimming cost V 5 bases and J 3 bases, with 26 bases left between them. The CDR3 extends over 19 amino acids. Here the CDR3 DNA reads TGTGCCAGCAGCAAGACTATTATTAGGTCGGAGATAGATGGAAACACCATATATTTT. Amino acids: CASSKTIIRSEIDGNTIYF.

CDR3 nucleotides: TGCGCCAGCAGTCCCTTAGCGGGAGGGCTGTTTGGGGAGACCCAGTACTTC. It is translated as CASSPLAGGLFGETQYF. The rearrangement links TRBV10-2 to TRBJ2-5; 11 nucleotides line up with TRBD2. The CDR3 has 17 amino acids. Germline CDR1 and CDR2: WSHSY and SAAADI. Trimming cost V 5 bases and J 5 bases; bases outside gene matches: 13.

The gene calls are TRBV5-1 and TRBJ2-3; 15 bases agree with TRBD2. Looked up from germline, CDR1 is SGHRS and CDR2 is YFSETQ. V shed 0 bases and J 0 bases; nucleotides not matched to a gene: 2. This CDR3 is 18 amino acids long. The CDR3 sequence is CASSLGGLAGGSTDTQYF. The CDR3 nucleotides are TGCGCCAGCAGCTTGGGGGGACTAGCGGGAGGAAGCACAGATACGCAGTATTTT.

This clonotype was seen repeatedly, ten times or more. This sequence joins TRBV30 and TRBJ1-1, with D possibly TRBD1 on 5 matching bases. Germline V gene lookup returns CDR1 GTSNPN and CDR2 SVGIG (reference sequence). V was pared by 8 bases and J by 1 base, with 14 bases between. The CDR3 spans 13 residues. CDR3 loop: CAVGGVANTEAFF. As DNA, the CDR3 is TGTGCCGTGGGGGGAGTAGCGAACACTGAAGCTTTCTTT.

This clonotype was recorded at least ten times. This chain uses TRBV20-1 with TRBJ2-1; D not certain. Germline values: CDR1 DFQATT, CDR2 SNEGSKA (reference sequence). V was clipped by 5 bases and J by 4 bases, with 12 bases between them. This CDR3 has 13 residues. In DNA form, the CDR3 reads TGCAGTGCTCTAGGACCTATATACAATGAGCAGTTCTTC. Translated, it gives CSALGPIYNEQFF.

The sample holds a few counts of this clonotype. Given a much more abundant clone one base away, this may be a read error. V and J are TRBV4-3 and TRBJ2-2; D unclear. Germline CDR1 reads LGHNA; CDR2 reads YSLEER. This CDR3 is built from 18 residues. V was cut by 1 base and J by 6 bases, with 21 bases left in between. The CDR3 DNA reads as TGCGCCAGCAGCCAAGGTTACTTGTTCGCTTCTGGCGCCGGGGAGCTGTTTTTT. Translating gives CASSQGYLFASGAGELFF.

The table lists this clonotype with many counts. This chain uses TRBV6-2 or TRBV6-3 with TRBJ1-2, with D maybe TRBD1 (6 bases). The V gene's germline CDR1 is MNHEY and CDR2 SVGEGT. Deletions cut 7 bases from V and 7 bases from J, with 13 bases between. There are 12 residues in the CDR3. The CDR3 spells CASKEGGFGYTF. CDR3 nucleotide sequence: TGTGCCAGCAAAGAAGGGGGATTTGGCTACACCTTC.

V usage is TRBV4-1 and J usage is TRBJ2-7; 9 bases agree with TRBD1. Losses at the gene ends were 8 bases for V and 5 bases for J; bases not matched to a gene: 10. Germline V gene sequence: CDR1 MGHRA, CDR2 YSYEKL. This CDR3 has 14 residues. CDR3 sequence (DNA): TGCGCCAGCGGACCCGGACAGGGGCTCCACGAGCAGTACTTC. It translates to CASGPGQGLHEQYF.

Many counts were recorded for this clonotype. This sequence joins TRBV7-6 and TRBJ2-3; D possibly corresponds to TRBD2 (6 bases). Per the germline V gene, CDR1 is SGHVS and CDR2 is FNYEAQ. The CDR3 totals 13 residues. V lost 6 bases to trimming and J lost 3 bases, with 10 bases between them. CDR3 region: CASRLGTTDTQYF. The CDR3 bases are TGTGCCAGCAGACTCGGGACTACAGATACGCAGTATTTT.

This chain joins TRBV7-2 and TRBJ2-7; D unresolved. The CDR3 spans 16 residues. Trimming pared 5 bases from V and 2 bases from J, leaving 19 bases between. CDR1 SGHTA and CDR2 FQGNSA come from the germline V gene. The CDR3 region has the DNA TGTGCCAGCAGCCCCCTGCCAGGCCCCCTCCCCTACGAGCAGTACTTC. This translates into CASSPLPGPLPYEQYF. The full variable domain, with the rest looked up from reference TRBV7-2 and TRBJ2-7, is GAGVSQSPSNKVTEKGKDVELRCDPISGHTALYWYRQSLGQGLEFLIYFQGNSAPDKSGLPSDRFSAERTGGSVSTLTIQRTQQEDSAVYLCASSPLPGPLPYEQYFGPGTRLTVT.

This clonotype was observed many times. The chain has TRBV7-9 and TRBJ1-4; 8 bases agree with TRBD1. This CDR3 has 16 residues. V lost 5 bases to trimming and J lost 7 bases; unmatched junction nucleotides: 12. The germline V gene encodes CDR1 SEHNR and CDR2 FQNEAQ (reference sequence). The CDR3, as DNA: TGTGCCAGCAGCCCTCCTCCGCAGGACAGGGCTGAAAAACTGTTTTTT. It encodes CASSPPPQDRAEKLFF.

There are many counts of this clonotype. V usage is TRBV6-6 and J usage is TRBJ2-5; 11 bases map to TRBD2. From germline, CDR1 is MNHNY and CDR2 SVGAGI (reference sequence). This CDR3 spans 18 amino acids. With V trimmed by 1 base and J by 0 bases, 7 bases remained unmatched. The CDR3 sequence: CASSYYGLAGPYQETQYF. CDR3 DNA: TGTGCCAGCAGTTACTATGGACTAGCGGGCCCGTACCAAGAGACCCAGTACTTC.

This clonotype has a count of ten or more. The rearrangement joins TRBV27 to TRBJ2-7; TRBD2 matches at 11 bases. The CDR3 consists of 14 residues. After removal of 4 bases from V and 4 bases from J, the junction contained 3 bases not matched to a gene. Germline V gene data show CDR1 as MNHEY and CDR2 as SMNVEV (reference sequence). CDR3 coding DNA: TGTGCCAGCAGTTGGACTAGCGGGCGATACGAGCAGTACTTC. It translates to CASSWTSGRYEQYF.

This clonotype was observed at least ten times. CDR3: CASRDDRGPNQPQHF. CDR3 coding DNA: TGTGCCAGCAGAGATGACAGGGGGCCTAATCAGCCCCAGCATTTT. The chain uses TRBV2 and TRBJ1-5; the match to TRBD1 covers 10 bases. This CDR3 contains 15 residues. Looked up from germline, CDR1 is SNHLY and CDR2 is FYNNEI. The trim removed 6 bases at V and 4 bases at J, leaving 6 bases unmatched.

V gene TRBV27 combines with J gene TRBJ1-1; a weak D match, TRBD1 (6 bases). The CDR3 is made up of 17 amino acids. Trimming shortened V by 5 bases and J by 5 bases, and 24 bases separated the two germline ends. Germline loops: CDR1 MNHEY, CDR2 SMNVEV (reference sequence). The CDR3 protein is CASSLNPHTRGGTEAFF. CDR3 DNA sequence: TGTGCCAGCAGTCTTAATCCCCATACAAGGGGGGGGACTGAAGCTTTCTTT.

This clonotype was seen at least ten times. CDR3 region: CASSRTVGKLFF. The CDR3, as DNA: TGTGCCAGCAGTAGGACAGTAGGAAAACTGTTTTTT. This chain links TRBV12-3 or TRBV12-4 with TRBJ1-4; tentatively, D is TRBD1 (6 bases). CDR3 length: 12 residues. V lost 5 bases to trimming and J lost 10 bases, with 11 bases between them.

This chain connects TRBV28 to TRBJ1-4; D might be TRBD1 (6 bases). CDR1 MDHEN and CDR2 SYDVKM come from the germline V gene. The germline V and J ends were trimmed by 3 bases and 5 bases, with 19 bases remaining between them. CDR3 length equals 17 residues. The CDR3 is CASSFIGARGLNEKLFF. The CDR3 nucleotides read TGTGCCAGCAGTTTTATCGGGGCCCGGGGGCTAAATGAAAAACTGTTTTTT.

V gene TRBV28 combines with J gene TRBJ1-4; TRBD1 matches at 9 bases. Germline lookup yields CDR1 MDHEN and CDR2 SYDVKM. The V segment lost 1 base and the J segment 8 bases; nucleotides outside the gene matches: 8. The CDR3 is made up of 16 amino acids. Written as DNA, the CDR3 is TGTGCCAGCAGTTTATCGGGGACAGGGATGGCGGAAAAACTGTTTTTT. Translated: CASSLSGTGMAEKLFF.

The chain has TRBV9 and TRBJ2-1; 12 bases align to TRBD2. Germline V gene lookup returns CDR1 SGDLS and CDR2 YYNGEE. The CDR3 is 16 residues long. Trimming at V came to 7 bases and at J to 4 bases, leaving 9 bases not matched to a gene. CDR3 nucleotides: TGTGCCAGCTCCGCGCCGACTAGCGGGAGTTACAATGAGCAGTTCTTC. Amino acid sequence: CASSAPTSGSYNEQFF. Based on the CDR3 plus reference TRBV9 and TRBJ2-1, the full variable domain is DSGVTQTPKHLITATGQRVTLRCSPRSGDLSVYWYQQSLDQGLQFLIQYYNGEERAKGNILERFSAQQFPDLHSELNLSSLELGDSALYFCASSAPTSGSYNEQFFGPGTRLTVL.